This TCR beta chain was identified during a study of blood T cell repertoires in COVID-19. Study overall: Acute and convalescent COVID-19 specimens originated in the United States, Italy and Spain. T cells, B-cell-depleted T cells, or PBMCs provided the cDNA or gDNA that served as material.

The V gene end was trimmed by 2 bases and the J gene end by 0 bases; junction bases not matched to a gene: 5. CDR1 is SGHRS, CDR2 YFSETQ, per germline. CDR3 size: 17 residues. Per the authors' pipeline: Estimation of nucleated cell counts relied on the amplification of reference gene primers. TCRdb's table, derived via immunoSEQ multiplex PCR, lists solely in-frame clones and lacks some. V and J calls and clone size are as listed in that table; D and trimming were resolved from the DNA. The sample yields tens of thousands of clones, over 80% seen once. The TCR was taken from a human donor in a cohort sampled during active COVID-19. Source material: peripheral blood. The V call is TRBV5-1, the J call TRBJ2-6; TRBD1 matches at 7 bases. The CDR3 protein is CASSFDRDYSGANVLTF. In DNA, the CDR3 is TGCGCCAGCAGCTTCGACAGGGATTACTCTGGGGCCAACGTCCTGACTTTC. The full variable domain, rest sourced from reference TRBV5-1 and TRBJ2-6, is KAGVTQTPRYLIKTRGQQVTLSCSPISGHRSVSWYQQTPGQGLQFLFEYFSETQRNKGNFPGRFSGRQFSNSRSEMNVSTLELGDSALYLCASSFDRDYSGANVLTFGAGSRLTVL.